The rows below give T cell receptor beta chains drawn from one sample of a study of cytomegalovirus exposure and HLA in healthy donors. Assay used: immunoSEQ multiplex PCR; TCRdb lists only in-frame clones, some missing. The top ten hold 1.5% to 2% of the sample, which has roughly 140,000 clones, nearly 80% seen once. The sample consisted of PBMCs. These receptors were collected from a woman in her 30s in good health and CMV-seronegative. Both conserved end residues are trimmed from each CDR3.

>TRBV13
ASSGTAGNTIY
>TRBV5-1
ASSLAAAVLQETQY
>TRBV5-6
ASSPSGAGVNEQF
>TRBV27
ASSVRTGEAF
>TRBV4-2
ASSQTGGDATEAF
>TRBV2
ASSEGFGTGELF
>TRBV2
ASRSGANTGELF
>TRBV7-6
ASSLGSGIRSGNTIY
>TRBV16
ASSQRGSRPEAF
>TRBV7-9
ASSPIFGKTEGRAF
>TRBV6-1
ATQGGEWSTEAF
>TRBV6-1
ASSRGGGLNTEAF
>TRBV29-1
SVWWQSNTGELF
>TRBV7-8
ASSFSRGNTGELF
>TRBV18
ASSLYPGDREAKGYT
>TRBV4-1
ASSHLRGHKAGNEQY
>TRBV5-1
ASSFTASTDTQY
>TRBV5-1
ASSSSTDTQY
>TRBV27
ASSLWGDSNQPQH